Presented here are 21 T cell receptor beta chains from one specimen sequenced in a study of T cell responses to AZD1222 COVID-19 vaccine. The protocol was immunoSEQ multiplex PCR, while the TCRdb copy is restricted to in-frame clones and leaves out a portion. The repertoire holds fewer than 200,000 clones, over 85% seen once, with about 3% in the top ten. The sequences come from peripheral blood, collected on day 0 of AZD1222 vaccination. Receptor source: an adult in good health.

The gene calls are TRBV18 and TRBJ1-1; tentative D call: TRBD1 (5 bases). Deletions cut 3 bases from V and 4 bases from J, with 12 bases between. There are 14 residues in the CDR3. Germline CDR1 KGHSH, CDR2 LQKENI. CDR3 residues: CASSPAGQGTEAFF. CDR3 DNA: TGTGCCAGCTCACCCGCAGGGCAGGGCACTGAAGCTTTCTTT. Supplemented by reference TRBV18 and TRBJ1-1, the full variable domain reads NAGVMQNPRHLVRRRGQEARLRCSPMKGHSHVYWYRQLPEEGLKFMVYLQKENIIDESGMPKERFSAEFPKEGPSILRIQQVVRGDSAAYFCASSPAGQGTEAFFGQGTRLTVV.

In DNA form, the CDR3 reads TGTGCTAGTGGTTTGGTGGCGGGAGGGCCGCGAGATACGCAGTATTTT. It is translated as CASGLVAGGPRDTQYF. The rearrangement links TRBV12-5 to TRBJ2-3; 9 positions match TRBD2. After removal of 0 bases from V and 5 bases from J, the junction contained 6 bases not matched to a gene. The CDR3 length is 16 residues. Germline CDR1 and CDR2: LGHNT and FRNRAP.

The CDR3 loop reads CAISDNDYEQYF. In DNA form, the CDR3 reads TGTGCCATCAGTGACAATGACTACGAGCAGTACTTC. This sequence joins TRBV10-3 and TRBJ2-7; D is unresolved. Trimming shortened V by 3 bases and J by 3 bases, and 6 bases separated the two germline ends. Per the germline V gene, CDR1 is ENHRY and CDR2 is SYGVKD. CDR3 size: 12 residues.

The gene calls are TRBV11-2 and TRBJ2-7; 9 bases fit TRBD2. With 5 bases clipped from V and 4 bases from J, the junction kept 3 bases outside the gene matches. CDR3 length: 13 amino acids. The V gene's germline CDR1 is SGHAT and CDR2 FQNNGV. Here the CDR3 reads CASSPSGTYEQYF. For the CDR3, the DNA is TGTGCCAGCAGCCCTAGCGGGACGTACGAGCAGTACTTC.

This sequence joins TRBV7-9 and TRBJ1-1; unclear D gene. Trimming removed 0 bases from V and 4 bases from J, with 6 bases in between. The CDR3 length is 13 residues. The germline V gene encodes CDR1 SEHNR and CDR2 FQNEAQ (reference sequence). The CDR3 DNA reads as TGTGCCAGCAGCTTAGCGGATGCCACTGAAGCTTTCTTT. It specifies CASSLADATEAFF.

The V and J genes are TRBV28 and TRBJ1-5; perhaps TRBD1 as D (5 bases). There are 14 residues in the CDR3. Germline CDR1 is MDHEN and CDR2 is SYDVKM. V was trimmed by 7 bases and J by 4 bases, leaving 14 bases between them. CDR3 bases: TGTGCCAGCACCACAACGGGGGGGAATCAGCCCCAGCATTTT. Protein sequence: CASTTTGGNQPQHF. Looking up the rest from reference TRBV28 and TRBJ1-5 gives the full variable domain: DVKVTQSSRYLVKRTGEKVFLECVQDMDHENMFWYRQDPGLGLRLIYFSYDVKMKEKGDIPEGYSVSREKKERFSLILESASTNQTSMYLCASTTTGGNQPQHFGDGTRLSIL.

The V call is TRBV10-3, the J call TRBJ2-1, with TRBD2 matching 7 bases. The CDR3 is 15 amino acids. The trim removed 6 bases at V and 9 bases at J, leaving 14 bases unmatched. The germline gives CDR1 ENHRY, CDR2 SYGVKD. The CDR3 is CAISTSAEPSIEQFF. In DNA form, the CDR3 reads TGTGCCATCAGCACTAGCGCCGAACCGTCAATTGAGCAGTTCTTC.

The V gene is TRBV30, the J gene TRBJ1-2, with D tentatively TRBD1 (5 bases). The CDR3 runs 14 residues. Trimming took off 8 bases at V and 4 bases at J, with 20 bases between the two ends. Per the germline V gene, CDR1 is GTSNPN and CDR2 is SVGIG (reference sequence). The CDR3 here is CAHPAGARGYGYTF. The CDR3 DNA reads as TGTGCCCATCCTGCCGGGGCGAGGGGCTATGGCTACACCTTC.

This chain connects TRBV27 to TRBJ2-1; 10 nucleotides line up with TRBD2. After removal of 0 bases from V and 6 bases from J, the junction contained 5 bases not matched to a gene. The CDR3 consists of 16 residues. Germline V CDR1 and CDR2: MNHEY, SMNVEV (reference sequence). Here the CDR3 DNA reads TGTGCCAGCAGTTTATCGCGGAGCGGGAGGGCCAATGAGCAGTTCTTC. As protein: CASSLSRSGRANEQFF.

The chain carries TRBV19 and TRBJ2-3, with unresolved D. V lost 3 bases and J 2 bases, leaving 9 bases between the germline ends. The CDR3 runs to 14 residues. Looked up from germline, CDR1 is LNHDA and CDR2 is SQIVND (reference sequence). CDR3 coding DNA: TGTGCCAGTAGTATCGGGCAGATCACAGATACGCAGTATTTT. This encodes CASSIGQITDTQYF.

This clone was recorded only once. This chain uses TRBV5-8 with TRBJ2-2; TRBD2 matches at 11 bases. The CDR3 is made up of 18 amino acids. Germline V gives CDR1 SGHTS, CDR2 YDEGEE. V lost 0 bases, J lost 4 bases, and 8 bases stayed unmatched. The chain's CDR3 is CASSLVLGLAESTGELFF. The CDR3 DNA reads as TGTGCCAGCAGCTTGGTCTTGGGACTAGCGGAAAGCACCGGGGAGCTGTTTTTT.

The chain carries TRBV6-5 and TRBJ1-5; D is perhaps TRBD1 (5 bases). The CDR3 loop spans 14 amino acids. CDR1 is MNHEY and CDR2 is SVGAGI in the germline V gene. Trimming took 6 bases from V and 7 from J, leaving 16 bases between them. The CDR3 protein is CASRDITREQPQHF. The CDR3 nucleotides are TGTGCCAGCAGGGATATAACCAGGGAACAGCCCCAGCATTTT.

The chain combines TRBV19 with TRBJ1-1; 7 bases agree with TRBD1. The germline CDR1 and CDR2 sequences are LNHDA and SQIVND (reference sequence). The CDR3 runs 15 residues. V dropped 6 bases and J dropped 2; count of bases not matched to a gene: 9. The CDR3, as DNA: TGTGCCAGTAGATGGGACAGATTAGGAAACACTGAAGCTTTCTTT. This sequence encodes CASRWDRLGNTEAFF.

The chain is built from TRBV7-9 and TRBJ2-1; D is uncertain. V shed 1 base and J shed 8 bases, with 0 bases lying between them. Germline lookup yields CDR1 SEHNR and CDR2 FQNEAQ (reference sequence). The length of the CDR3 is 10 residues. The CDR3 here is CASSLDEQFF. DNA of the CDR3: TGTGCCAGCAGCTTAGATGAGCAGTTCTTC.

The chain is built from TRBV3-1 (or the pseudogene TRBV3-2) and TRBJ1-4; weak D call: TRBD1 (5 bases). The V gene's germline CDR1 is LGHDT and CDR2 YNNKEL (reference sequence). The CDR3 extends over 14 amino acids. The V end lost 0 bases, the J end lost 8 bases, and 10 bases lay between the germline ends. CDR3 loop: CASSQDSWTEKLFF. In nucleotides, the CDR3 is TGTGCCAGCAGCCAAGATTCTTGGACAGAAAAACTGTTTTTT.

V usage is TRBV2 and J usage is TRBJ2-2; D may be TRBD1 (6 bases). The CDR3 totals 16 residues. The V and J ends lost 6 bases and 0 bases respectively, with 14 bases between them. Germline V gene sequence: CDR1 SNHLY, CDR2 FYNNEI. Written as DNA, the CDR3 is TGTGCCAGCAGCAAAAGACAGGCGACGAACACCGGGGAGCTGTTTTTT. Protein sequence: CASSKRQATNTGELFF. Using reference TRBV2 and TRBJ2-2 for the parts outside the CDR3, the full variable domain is EPEVTQTPSHQVTQMGQEVILRCVPISNHLYFYWYRQILGQKVEFLVSFYNNEISEKSEIFDDQFSVERPDGSNFTLKIRSTKLEDSAMYFCASSKRQATNTGELFFGEGSRLTVL.

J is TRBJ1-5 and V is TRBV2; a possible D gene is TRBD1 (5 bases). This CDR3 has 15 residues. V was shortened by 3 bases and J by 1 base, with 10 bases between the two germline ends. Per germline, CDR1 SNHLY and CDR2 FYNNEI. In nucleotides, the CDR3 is TGTGCCAGCAGTGACGGGACTTACAGCAATCAGCCCCAGCATTTT. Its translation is CASSDGTYSNQPQHF. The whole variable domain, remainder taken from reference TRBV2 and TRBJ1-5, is EPEVTQTPSHQVTQMGQEVILRCVPISNHLYFYWYRQILGQKVEFLVSFYNNEISEKSEIFDDQFSVERPDGSNFTLKIRSTKLEDSAMYFCASSDGTYSNQPQHFGDGTRLSIL.

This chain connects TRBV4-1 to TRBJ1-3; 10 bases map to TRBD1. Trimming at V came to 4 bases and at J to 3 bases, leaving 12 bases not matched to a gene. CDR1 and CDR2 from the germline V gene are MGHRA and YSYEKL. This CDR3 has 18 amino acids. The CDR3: CASSRNRDRGRSGNTIYF. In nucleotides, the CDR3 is TGCGCCAGCAGCCGCAACCGGGACAGGGGTAGGAGTGGAAACACCATATATTTT.

The CDR3 protein is CASSVGSTSKETQYF. CDR3 bases: TGTGCCAGCAGCGTAGGTTCGACTAGCAAAGAGACCCAGTACTTC. The chain is built from TRBV9 and TRBJ2-5; 7 bases are a match to TRBD2. The germline gives CDR1 SGDLS, CDR2 YYNGEE. The CDR3 totals 15 residues. Trimming removed 0 bases from V and 3 bases from J; junction bases left unmatched: 5.

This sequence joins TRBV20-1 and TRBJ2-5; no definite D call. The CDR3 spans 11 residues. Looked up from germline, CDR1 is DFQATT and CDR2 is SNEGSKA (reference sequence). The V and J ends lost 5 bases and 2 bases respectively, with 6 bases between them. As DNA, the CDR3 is TGCAGTGCTCCGGATCAAGAGACCCAGTACTTC. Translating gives CSAPDQETQYF.

CDR3: CASRNPWGASNQPQHF. The DNA of the CDR3 is TGTGCCAGTAGGAACCCATGGGGGGCCAGCAATCAGCCCCAGCATTTT. The rearrangement links TRBV19 to TRBJ1-5; perhaps TRBD1 as D (6 bases). This CDR3 spans 16 amino acids. The germline V gene encodes CDR1 LNHDA and CDR2 SQIVND (reference sequence). Trimming took off 6 bases at V and 1 base at J, with 16 bases between the two ends.